This T cell receptor beta chain is drawn from a study of cytomegalovirus exposure and HLA in healthy donors. Per the germline V gene, CDR1 is GTSNPN and CDR2 is SVGIG (reference sequence). V was clipped by 1 base and J by 4 bases, with 14 bases between them. The CDR3 has 16 amino acids. With 60 Vbeta and 13 Jbeta primers, the PCR was carried out. TCRdb's copy holds only in-frame clones and misses some; the assay was immunoSEQ multiplex PCR. The sample includes about 160,000 clones, approximately 75% seen only once; the top ten take less than 4.5%. Details on this clone: What it recognizes is unknown.

Notes on the study in general: TCR beta sequences reportedly predicted most subjects' HLA-A and HLA-B alleles accurately.

The sample comprised PBMCs. The origin of this receptor is a man aged 25-45 years in good health and CMV-seropositive. The chain combines TRBV30 with TRBJ1-6; D might be TRBD1 (6 bases). CDR3 amino acids: CAWSATGFKYNSPLHF. DNA of the CDR3: TGTGCCTGGAGTGCTACAGGGTTCAAGTATAATTCACCCCTCCACTTT.